What follows are 13 T cell receptor beta chains derived from one specimen sequenced in a study of long-term antiretroviral therapy in people with HIV (dated by TCRdb to the early 2020s). The immunoSEQ hsTCRB v3.0 assay was used at survey level resolution to sequence the TRB variable region. TCRdb's version of the immuneACCESS table is confined to in-frame rearrangements and falls short of the full clone set. An unresolved V gene accounts for under half of the shortfall where checked; the remainder is of unknown origin. The sample data list fewer than 35,000 clones, and under 85% of these were observed just once. 8% to 9% of the sample is taken by the ten largest. The source was unsorted PBMCs, collected 3 years after starting antiretroviral therapy. These receptors came from a man aged 40-49 years with HIV.

This clone showed up just once. The chain is built from TRBV27 and TRBJ2-7, with a possible D match to TRBD1 (6 bases). The length of the CDR3 is 15 residues. Germline V gene sequence: CDR1 MNHEY, CDR2 SMNVEV (reference sequence). V was clipped by 11 bases and J by 1 base, with 21 bases between them. This CDR3 is CASGPGHNPSYEQYF. DNA for the CDR3: TGTGCCTCAGGCCCGGGACACAACCCTTCCTACGAGCAGTACTTC.

CDR3 in DNA: TGTGCCAGCAGCCTGCGGGCTAATCAGCCCCAGCATTTT. The encoded protein is CASSLRANQPQHF. V and J are TRBV7-9 and TRBJ1-5, with D unresolved. Between the trimmed V and J ends, which lost 5 bases and 4 bases, there was a span of 9 bases. Germline lookup yields CDR1 SEHNR and CDR2 FQNEAQ (reference sequence). This CDR3 region has 13 residues.

The table lists this clone with a count of one. The chain is built from TRBV4-1 and TRBJ1-1; D call uncertain. Deletions cut 0 bases from V and 3 bases from J, with 14 bases between. The CDR3 is 16 residues long. Germline V gene data show CDR1 as MGHRA and CDR2 as YSYEKL. CDR3 nucleotide sequence: TGCGCCAGCAGCCAAGATAAACCAGTATGGTACACTGAAGCTTTCTTT. It specifies CASSQDKPVWYTEAFF.

This chain links TRBV4-1 with TRBJ2-7; D unclear. This CDR3 comprises 16 residues. CDR1 is MGHRA, CDR2 YSYEKL, per germline. With 3 bases removed from V and 0 bases from J, the gap between germline ends came to 15 bases. CDR3: CASSQEDKAGSYEQYF. CDR3 in DNA: TGCGCCAGCAGCCAGGAAGATAAAGCCGGCTCCTACGAGCAGTACTTC.

The chain employs TRBV6-1 and TRBJ1-3; D gene ambiguous. The CDR3 sequence is 14 residues long. The germline gives CDR1 MNHNS, CDR2 SASEGT. V was trimmed by 8 bases and J by 0 bases, leaving 11 bases between them. CDR3 residues: CASRTGSSGNTIYF. CDR3 nucleotide sequence: TGTGCCAGCCGTACTGGGAGCTCTGGAAACACCATATATTTT.

The chain carries TRBV11-2 and TRBJ1-6; no reliable D call. Trimming shortened V by 3 bases and J by 7 bases, and 13 bases separated the two germline ends. Germline CDR1 is SGHAT and CDR2 is FQNNGV. CDR3 length: 15 residues. CDR3: CASSFAGSGNSPLHF. DNA for the CDR3: TGTGCCAGCAGCTTCGCGGGGTCGGGGAATTCACCCCTCCACTTT. Based on the CDR3 plus reference TRBV11-2 and TRBJ1-6, the full variable domain is EAGVAQSPRYKIIEKRQSVAFWCNPISGHATLYWYQQILGQGPKLLIQFQNNGVVDDSQLPKDRFSAERLKGVDSTLKIQPAKLEDSAVYLCASSFAGSGNSPLHFGNGTRLTVT.

The CDR3 loop reads CASAAGLNEQFF. The CDR3 DNA reads TGTGCCAGCGCGGCGGGGCTCAATGAGCAGTTCTTC. The genes are TRBV2 and TRBJ2-1; a weak D match, TRBD2 (6 bases). Germline CDR1 is SNHLY and CDR2 is FYNNEI. V was pared by 8 bases and J by 6 bases, with 11 bases between. The CDR3 contains 12 residues.

In regard to this clone: The junction departs from the called germline gene at one end, perhaps through a read error. The chain uses TRBV14 and TRBJ1-2; 11 bases fit TRBD1. Germline V lookup: CDR1 SGHDN, CDR2 FVKESK. This CDR3 comprises 17 residues. The CDR3 spells CASSEDPRTGGAYGYTF. Written as DNA, the CDR3 is TGTGCCAGCAGCGAAGATCCCCGGACAGGGGGCGCCTATGGCTACACCTTC.

The chain carries TRBV9 and TRBJ2-3; 10 positions agree with TRBD2. CDR3 length: 14 amino acids. J was trimmed by 3 bases and V by 3 bases; bases with no gene match: 1. Per germline, CDR1 SGDLS and CDR2 YYNGEE. The CDR3 here is CASSEREGTDTQYF. The CDR3 DNA is TGTGCCAGCAGCGAGCGGGAGGGAACAGATACGCAGTATTTT.

The table lists this clone with a few counts. J is TRBJ2-3 and V is TRBV5-6; 10 bases agree with TRBD2. The germline gives CDR1 SGHDT, CDR2 YYEEEE. V gave up 2 bases and J gave up 3 bases; unmatched junction bases: 6. This CDR3 spans 16 amino acids. Here the CDR3 reads CASSLPGTSETDTQYF. The CDR3 DNA follows: TGTGCCAGCAGCTTACCCGGGACTAGCGAAACAGATACGCAGTATTTT. The full variable domain, with the rest looked up from reference TRBV5-6 and TRBJ2-3, is DAGVTQSPTHLIKTRGQQVTLRCSPKSGHDTVSWYQQALGQGPQFIFQYYEEEERQRGNFPDRFSGHQFPNYSSELNVNALLLGDSALYLCASSLPGTSETDTQYFGPGTRLTVL.

This clone was detected only once. The chain carries TRBV27 and TRBJ1-2, with TRBD1 matching over 9 bases. J was trimmed by 8 bases and V by 5 bases; bases with no gene match: 12. The CDR3 covers 15 residues. Germline CDR1 is MNHEY and CDR2 is SMNVEV (reference sequence). In nucleotides, the CDR3 is TGTGCCAGCAGTACGAGAATTCGGGACAGGGAAGGCTACACCTTC. As protein: CASSTRIRDREGYTF.

The chain couples TRBV5-1 to TRBJ2-3; 8 bases map to TRBD1. Germline lookup yields CDR1 SGHRS and CDR2 YFSETQ. This CDR3 is 16 amino acids long. The V gene end was trimmed by 7 bases and the J gene end by 4 bases; junction bases not matched to a gene: 14. CDR3 coding DNA: TGCGCCAGCCGGGGGACAGGACAGACAGGTCCAGATACGCAGTATTTT. Its translation is CASRGTGQTGPDTQYF.

The chain carries TRBV9 and TRBJ2-7; maybe TRBD1 (5 bases). The germline V gene has CDR1 SGDLS and CDR2 YYNGEE. The CDR3 length is 14 residues. V lost 4 bases and J 2 bases, leaving 13 bases between the germline ends. The CDR3 reads CASSQQATPYEQYF. In nucleotides, the CDR3 is TGTGCCAGCAGCCAACAGGCTACTCCCTACGAGCAGTACTTC.